This T cell receptor beta chain was observed in a study of shared clonotypes between healthy human individuals. Produced via immunoSEQ multiplex PCR; TCRdb's table is partial and in-frame only. The sample gives over a million clones, approximately 98.5% of which show up once; approximately 0.4% is in the top ten. Remarks on this clone: What it binds is unknown.

Study-level results: Memory subsets generally showed lower estimated richness than naive subsets.

This CDR3 is 15 amino acids long. The germline V gene encodes CDR1 SGHNT and CDR2 YYREEE (reference sequence). The germline V and J ends were trimmed by 4 bases and 2 bases, with 12 bases remaining between them. Source material: naive CD4+ T cells sorted from blood. Subset meaning: CD45RA+ positively selected. The genes are TRBV5-4 and TRBJ2-2, with D perhaps matching TRBD1 or TRBD2 (5 bases each). The origin of this receptor is a man aged 30-40 years in good health. DNA of the CDR3: TGTGCCAGCAGCAGACAATGGGACAACACCGGGGAGCTGTTTTTT. Translating gives CASSRQWDNTGELFF. Looking up the rest from reference TRBV5-4 and TRBJ2-2 gives the full variable domain: ETGVTQSPTHLIKTRGQQVTLRCSSQSGHNTVSWYQQALGQGPQFIFQYYREEENGRGNFPPRFSGLQFPNYSSELNVNALELDDSALYLCASSRQWDNTGELFFGEGSRLTVL.